Listed here is a single T cell receptor beta chain. These data originate in a study of long-term antiretroviral therapy in people with HIV. Study details: First collections came about a decade before the 2015 immediate-ART recommendation.

Runs used v3.0 of the immunoSEQ assay and were done at survey level. Repertoires were generated with immunoSEQ multiplex PCR, while TCRdb's copy carries only in-frame clones and drops some. The table lists 25,000 to 35,000 clones, approximately 95% of them singletons, with approximately 8.8% in the top ten. The length of the CDR3 is 15 residues. Trimming left V 3 bases short and J 0 bases short, with 11 bases between. Looked up from germline, CDR1 is MGHRA and CDR2 is YSYEKL. None of the participants with HIV were treated outside the United States. Ahead of DNA extraction, samples held about 0.95-10 million cryopreserved PBMC each.

The sequenced sample was unsorted PBMCs, obtained 5.3 years after starting antiretroviral therapy. This chain joins TRBV4-1 and TRBJ1-1; D is unresolved. This TCR was sampled from a young man with HIV. The CDR3 region has the DNA TGCGCCAGCAGCCACGGAAGCGGGATGAACACTGAAGCTTTCTTT. It yields the protein CASSHGSGMNTEAFF.